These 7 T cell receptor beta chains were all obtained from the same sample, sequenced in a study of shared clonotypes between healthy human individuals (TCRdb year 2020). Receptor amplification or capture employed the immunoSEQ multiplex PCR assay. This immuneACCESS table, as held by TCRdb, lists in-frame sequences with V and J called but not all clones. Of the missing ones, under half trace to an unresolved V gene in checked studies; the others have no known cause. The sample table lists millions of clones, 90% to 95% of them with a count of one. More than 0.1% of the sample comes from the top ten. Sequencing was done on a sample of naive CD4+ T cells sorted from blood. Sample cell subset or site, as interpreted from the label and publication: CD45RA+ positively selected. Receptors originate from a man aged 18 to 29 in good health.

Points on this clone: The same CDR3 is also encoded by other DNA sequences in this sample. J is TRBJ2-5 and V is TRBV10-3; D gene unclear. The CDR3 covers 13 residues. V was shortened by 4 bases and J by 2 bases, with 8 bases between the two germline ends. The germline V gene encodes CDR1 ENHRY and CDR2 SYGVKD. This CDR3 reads CAISGGQQETQYF. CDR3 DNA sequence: TGTGCCATCAGTGGTGGGCAACAAGAGACCCAGTACTTC.

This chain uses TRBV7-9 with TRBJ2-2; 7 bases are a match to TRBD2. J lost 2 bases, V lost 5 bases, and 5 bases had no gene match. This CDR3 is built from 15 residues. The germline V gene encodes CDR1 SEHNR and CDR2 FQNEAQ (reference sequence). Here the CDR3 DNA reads TGTGCCAGCAGCCCAAGCGGGATCAACACCGGGGAGCTGTTTTTT. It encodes CASSPSGINTGELFF.

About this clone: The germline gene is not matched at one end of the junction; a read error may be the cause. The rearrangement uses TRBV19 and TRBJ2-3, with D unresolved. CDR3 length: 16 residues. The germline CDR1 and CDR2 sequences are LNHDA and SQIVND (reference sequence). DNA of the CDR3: TGTGCCAGCAGTAATTGGTTGGAAATACGCACAGATACGCAGTATTTT. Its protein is CASSNWLEIRTDTQYF.

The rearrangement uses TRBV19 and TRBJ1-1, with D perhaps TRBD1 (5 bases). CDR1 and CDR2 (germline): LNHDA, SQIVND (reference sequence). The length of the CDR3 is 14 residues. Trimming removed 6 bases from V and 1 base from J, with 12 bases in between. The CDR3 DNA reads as TGTGCCAGTAGCCCTGTTGGGGGGAACACTGAAGCTTTCTTT. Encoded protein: CASSPVGGNTEAFF. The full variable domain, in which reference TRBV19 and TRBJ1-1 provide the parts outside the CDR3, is DGGITQSPKYLFRKEGQNVTLSCEQNLNHDAMYWYRQDPGQGLRLIYYSQIVNDFQKGDIAEGYSVSREKKESFPLTVTSAQKNPTAFYLCASSPVGGNTEAFFGQGTRLTVV.

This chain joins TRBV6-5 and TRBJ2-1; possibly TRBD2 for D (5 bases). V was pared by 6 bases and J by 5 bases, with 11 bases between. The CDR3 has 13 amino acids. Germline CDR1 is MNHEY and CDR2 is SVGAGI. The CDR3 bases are TGTGCCAGCAGCCGCGGACTGCACAATGAGCAGTTCTTC. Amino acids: CASSRGLHNEQFF.

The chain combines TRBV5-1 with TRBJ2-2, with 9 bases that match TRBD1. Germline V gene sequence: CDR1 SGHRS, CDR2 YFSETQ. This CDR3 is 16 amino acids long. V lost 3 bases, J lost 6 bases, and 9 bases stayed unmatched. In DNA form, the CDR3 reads TGCGCCAGCAGCTACGGACAGGGGCTAAAGGCCGGGGAGCTGTTTTTT. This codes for CASSYGQGLKAGELFF.

The CDR3 coding sequence is TGTGCCAGCAGCGTAGCTGCAGGACAACCCTACGAGCAGTACTTC. Its translation is CASSVAAGQPYEQYF. This rearrangement joins TRBV9 to TRBJ2-7; D is possibly TRBD1 (5 bases). This CDR3 is 15 amino acids long. The V and J ends lost 0 bases and 2 bases respectively, with 12 bases between them. CDR1 and CDR2 (germline): SGDLS, YYNGEE. Using reference TRBV9 and TRBJ2-7 for the parts outside the CDR3, the full variable domain is DSGVTQTPKHLITATGQRVTLRCSPRSGDLSVYWYQQSLDQGLQFLIQYYNGEERAKGNILERFSAQQFPDLHSELNLSSLELGDSALYFCASSVAAGQPYEQYFGPGTRLTVT.